This T cell receptor beta chain was observed in a study of shared clonotypes between healthy human individuals. TCRdb's copy holds only in-frame clones and misses some; the assay was immunoSEQ multiplex PCR. Among 600,000 to 750,000 clones listed, 80% to 95% were seen once. Losses at the gene ends were 1 base for V and 2 bases for J; bases not matched to a gene: 11. Germline V gene lookup returns CDR1 SEHNR and CDR2 FQNEAQ (reference sequence). CDR3 length: 17 residues. The genes are TRBV7-9 and TRBJ2-7; 7 positions match TRBD2. The specimen was memory CD8+ T cells from PBMCs. Subset described: CD45RO+ cells pooled with CCR7-negative TemRA cells. This TCR was sampled from a man in his late teens or twenties in good health. Some clones in this sample may be carry-over from other donors' samples. The CDR3 sequence: CASSLEPAGRAPYEQYF. DNA for the CDR3: TGTGCCAGCAGCTTAGAGCCCGCGGGGAGGGCCCCCTACGAGCAGTACTTC.